These 31 T cell receptor beta chains were sequenced from one sample in a study of T cell clonality in common variable immunodeficiency. The protocol was immunoSEQ multiplex PCR, while the TCRdb copy is restricted to in-frame clones and leaves out a portion. The sample has some 60,000 clones, none seen only once. The material sequenced was peripheral blood mononuclear cells. Every receptor here comes from a person aged 18 to 70 in good health.

This clone showed up many times. The read comes to an end 3 residues before the CDR3 does, leaving the germline J gene to fill in the end. V and J are TRBV5-4 and TRBJ2-5; the match to TRBD2 covers 8 bases. V dropped 1 base and J dropped 1; count of bases not matched to a gene: 3. Germline loops: CDR1 SGHNT, CDR2 YYREEE (reference sequence). This CDR3 has 15 residues. The sequenced part of the CDR3 DNA is TGTGCCAGCAGCTTGAAAGCGGGAGTCCAAGAGACC. It is translated as CASSLKAGVQET. In full, the CDR3 is CASSLKAGVQETQYF. The complete variable domain, with remaining parts taken from reference TRBV5-4 and TRBJ2-5, reads ETGVTQSPTHLIKTRGQQVTLRCSSQSGHNTVSWYQQALGQGPQFIFQYYREEENGRGNFPPRFSGLQFPNYSSELNVNALELDDSALYLCASSLKAGVQETQYFGPGTRLLVL.

Ten or more counts support this clone. The CDR3 is CASSLDSGRAGSSYNEQFF. The CDR3 DNA, read in part, is TGCGCCAGCAGCTTGGATAGCGGGAGAGCCGGGAGCTCCTACAATGAG. The chain is built from TRBV5-1 and TRBJ2-1, with 9 nucleotides matching TRBD2. The CDR3 end falls 3 residues outside the read, so it is completed with the germline J gene. The V gene end was trimmed by 0 bases and the J gene end by 0 bases; junction bases not matched to a gene: 10. The CDR3 contains 19 residues. Germline V gives CDR1 SGHRS, CDR2 YFSETQ.

With respect to this clone: The sequenced fragment ends 3 residues before the CDR3 boundary, so the rest is inferred from the germline J gene. The J gene is TRBJ2-7, the V gene TRBV19; D possibly corresponds to TRBD2 (5 bases). This CDR3 spans 13 amino acids. The germline V gene has CDR1 LNHDA and CDR2 SQIVND (reference sequence). V dropped 6 bases and J dropped 4 bases, with 13 bases sitting between them. CDR3: CASSPGEPYEQYF. Partial CDR3 DNA: TGTGCCAGTAGCCCCGGGGAACCTTACGAG.

This clone was recorded many times. With the read ending 3 residues before the CDR3 end, the germline J gene is used to fill in that end. The chain has TRBV12-3 or TRBV12-4 and TRBJ2-1, with 14 bases lining up with TRBD2. Trimming at V came to 7 bases and at J to 4 bases, leaving 3 bases not matched to a gene. The CDR3 loop spans 15 amino acids. The CDR3 bases that were read are TGTGCCAGCATGGGACTAGCGGGAGCTTACAATGAG. Protein: CASMGLAGAYNE. The whole CDR3 sequence reads CASMGLAGAYNEQFF.

Many counts were recorded for this clone. The read ends 3 residues early relative to the CDR3; the germline J gene fills the gap. This chain links TRBV28 with TRBJ2-5; 9 bases map to TRBD1. Losses at the gene ends were 5 bases for V and 5 bases for J; bases not matched to a gene: 15. The CDR3 runs 17 residues. The germline V gene encodes CDR1 MDHEN and CDR2 SYDVKM. The CDR3 here is CASSPRPGQGAFETQYF. Partial CDR3 DNA: TGTGCCAGCAGTCCCCGACCGGGACAGGGAGCTTTTGAGACC.

The table lists this clone with many counts. Read data end 3 residues before the CDR3 end; the end is taken from the germline J gene. This chain uses TRBV18 with TRBJ2-5; maybe TRBD2 (6 bases). CDR3 length: 15 amino acids. Deletions cut 6 bases from V and 2 bases from J, with 16 bases between. Per the germline V gene, CDR1 is KGHSH and CDR2 is LQKENI. The CDR3 protein is CASSSQRAKQETQYF. Incomplete CDR3 DNA: TGTGCCAGCTCCTCTCAGCGGGCAAAACAAGAGACC.

This clone was counted ten times or more. CDR3 in amino acids: CSVKTVTDTQYF. The CDR3 bases that were read are TGCAGCGTTAAAACGGTAACAGATACG. The chain is built from TRBV29-1 and TRBJ2-3; D ambiguous. The CDR3 is cut off 3 residues early in the read; its end comes from the germline J gene. V was clipped by 5 bases and J by 3 bases, with 9 bases between them. This CDR3 is 12 amino acids long. The germline V gene has CDR1 SQVTM and CDR2 ANQGSEA.

This clone was recorded many times. The observed sequence ends 3 residues before the CDR3 terminus, with the missing tail filled in from the germline J gene. The J gene is TRBJ2-3, the V gene TRBV2; 8 bases line up with TRBD2. This CDR3 spans 16 amino acids. Unmatched junction bases numbered 7, after V lost 5 bases and J lost 0 bases. Per the germline V gene, CDR1 is SNHLY and CDR2 is FYNNEI. CDR3 DNA, as far as it was read: TGTGCCAGCAGTCTCGGGGGGGGGACTAGCACAGATACG. It yields the protein CASSLGGGTSTDT. The entire CDR3 reads CASSLGGGTSTDTQYF.

In its sample, this clone was seen many times. Sequencing ends 3 residues short of the CDR3 end; the germline J gene provides the rest. The chain links TRBV19 to TRBJ1-4, with TRBD1 identical over 7 bases. The CDR3 length is 17 residues. The junction had 14 bases not matched to a gene; V was cut back by 9 bases and J by 1 base. CDR1 is LNHDA, CDR2 SQIVND, per germline (reference sequence). This chain's CDR3 is CARNTGVPILTNEKLFF. CDR3 DNA (partial): TGTGCCAGAAATACAGGGGTTCCCATATTAACTAATGAAAAA.

This clone has a count of ten or more. The read finishes 3 residues shy of the CDR3 end, and the germline J gene is used to complete it. The chain links TRBV4-1 to TRBJ1-1, with D tentatively TRBD1 (6 bases). CDR1 MGHRA and CDR2 YSYEKL come from the germline V gene. V gave up 0 bases and J gave up 4 bases, with 15 bases separating them. CDR3 length equals 16 residues. CDR3 amino acids: CASSQDRQVWVTEAFF. CDR3 DNA (partial): TGCGCCAGCAGCCAAGATCGACAGGTGTGGGTCACTGAA.

This clone was seen repeatedly, ten times or more. The missing CDR3 end, 3 residues past where the read stops, is filled in from the germline J gene. The chain combines TRBV28 with TRBJ1-5; 9 bases map to TRBD1. This CDR3 has 15 amino acids. Unmatched junction bases numbered 5, after V lost 2 bases and J lost 6 bases. Germline V gene lookup returns CDR1 MDHEN and CDR2 SYDVKM. The DNA read from the CDR3 is TGTGCCAGCAGTTTAGGGACAGGGCGGGTTCAGCCC. The encoded protein is CASSLGTGRVQP. The whole CDR3 sequence reads CASSLGTGRVQPQHF.

In this sample, this clone turned up many times. The read is 3 residues too short to cover the CDR3 end, so that end is filled in from the germline J gene. The V call is TRBV10-3, the J call TRBJ1-2, with D perhaps TRBD1 (6 bases). The CDR3 has 16 amino acids. The V gene lost 4 bases and the J gene lost 4 bases, with 19 bases spanning the gap. Looked up from germline, CDR1 is ENHRY and CDR2 is SYGVKD. Incomplete CDR3 DNA: TGTGCCATCAGTGCTGCAGGGACAAGGGGGATCTATGGC. Encoded protein: CAISAAGTRGIYG. The full CDR3 reads CAISAAGTRGIYGYTF.

This clone was seen repeatedly, ten times or more. CDR3 in amino acids: CASSRQDTGELFF. The part of the CDR3 DNA that was read is TGTGCCAGCAGCCGACAGGACACCGGGGAG. This rearrangement joins TRBV5-5 to TRBJ2-2, with a possible D match to TRBD1 (6 bases). The read stops 3 residues short of the end of the CDR3; the missing end is completed from the germline J gene. Germline lookup yields CDR1 SGHKS and CDR2 YYEKEE (reference sequence). CDR3 length equals 13 residues. V lost 4 bases and J lost 3, with 7 bases in between. Full variable domain (rest looked up from reference TRBV5-5 and TRBJ2-2): DAGVTQSPTHLIKTRGQQVTLRCSPISGHKSVSWYQQVLGQGPQFIFQYYEKEERGRGNFPDRFSARQFPNYSSELNVNALLLGDSALYLCASSRQDTGELFFGEGSRLTVL.

This clone was picked up a small number of times. The read ends 3 residues shy of where the CDR3 ends; the end is completed using the germline J gene. Other DNA sequences in this specimen translate into the identical CDR3. The rearrangement uses TRBV7-9 and TRBJ2-7; the D gene is possibly TRBD2 (6 bases). Looked up from germline, CDR1 is SEHNR and CDR2 is FQNEAQ (reference sequence). Trimming cost V 2 bases and J 2 bases, with 13 bases left between them. The CDR3 sequence is 15 residues long. The sequenced CDR3 bases are TGTGCCAGCAGCTTACAAAGCGGGTTGGCCTACGAG. It translates to CASSLQSGLAYE. The CDR3, in full, reads CASSLQSGLAYEQYF.

This clone showed up many times. The read comes to an end 3 residues before the CDR3 does, leaving the germline J gene to fill in the end. The chain recombines TRBV28 with TRBJ2-7, with D tentatively TRBD2 (5 bases). Per germline, CDR1 MDHEN and CDR2 SYDVKM. This CDR3 has 13 residues. V gave up 6 bases and J gave up 6 bases, with 15 bases separating them. The CDR3 bases that were read are TGTGCCAGCAGCATGGACTCGTGGGGCGAG. Translated, it gives CASSMDSWGE. The entire CDR3 sequence reads CASSMDSWGEQYF. Drawing the rest from reference TRBV28 and TRBJ2-7, the complete variable domain is DVKVTQSSRYLVKRTGEKVFLECVQDMDHENMFWYRQDPGLGLRLIYFSYDVKMKEKGDIPEGYSVSREKKERFSLILESASTNQTSMYLCASSMDSWGEQYFGPGTRLTVT.

Concerning this clone itself: Read coverage stops 3 residues before the CDR3 terminus; the germline J gene supplies the remainder. This rearrangement joins TRBV20-1 to TRBJ2-1; TRBD2 agrees at 7 bases. Trimming cost V 3 bases and J 8 bases; bases outside gene matches: 13. The germline V gene encodes CDR1 DFQATT and CDR2 SNEGSKA (reference sequence). CDR3 size: 15 residues. CDR3 in amino acids: CSARDVRLANHEQFF. Partial CDR3 DNA: TGCAGTGCTAGGGACGTCAGACTAGCCAACCATGAG.

In the case of this clone: The read stops 3 residues short of the end of the CDR3; the missing end is completed from the germline J gene. The chain couples TRBV25-1 to TRBJ2-6, with D hard to call. The V gene's germline CDR1 is MGHDK and CDR2 SYGVNS. The V gene lost 5 bases and the J gene lost 0 bases, with 8 bases spanning the gap. The CDR3 sequence is 15 residues long. The CDR3 here is CASSKFRSGANVLTF. CDR3 DNA, as far as it was read: TGTGCCAGCAGTAAATTCCGCTCTGGGGCCAACGTC.

This clone was found many times. The read ends 3 residues shy of where the CDR3 ends; the end is completed using the germline J gene. The V call is TRBV10-3, the J call TRBJ1-1; a possible D gene is TRBD1 (6 bases). V was pared by 3 bases and J by 5 bases, with 13 bases between. Germline CDR1 and CDR2: ENHRY and SYGVKD. The CDR3 extends over 14 amino acids. The CDR3 DNA, read in part, is TGTGCCATCAGTGAAATACAGGGCATAACTGAA. Its protein product is CAISEIQGITE. The full CDR3 protein reads CAISEIQGITEAFF.

This clone has at least ten counts. The read terminates 3 residues before the CDR3 end, so the remaining end is supplied by the germline J gene. The chain carries TRBV7-6 and TRBJ2-3; D perhaps matches TRBD2 (6 bases). The CDR3 sequence is 14 residues long. Germline CDR1 SGHVS, CDR2 FNYEAQ. Trimming removed 3 bases from V and 5 bases from J, with 12 bases in between. The CDR3 here is CASSLGGVVDTQYF. CDR3 bases read: TGTGCCAGCAGCTTGGGGGGAGTGGTAGATACG.

In this sample, this clone turned up many times. Read sequence stops 3 residues before the CDR3 end, and the germline J gene provides the missing end. The chain carries TRBV30 and TRBJ1-1, with TRBD1 identical over 8 bases. Germline V gene sequence: CDR1 GTSNPN, CDR2 SVGIG (reference sequence). CDR3 length: 15 residues. The trim removed 1 base at V and 1 base at J, leaving 5 bases unmatched. The CDR3 sequence is CAWSAGTGGNTEAFF. The sequenced part of the CDR3 DNA is TGTGCCTGGAGTGCGGGGACAGGTGGGAACACTGAA.

The sample holds many counts of this clone. The read terminates 3 residues before the CDR3 end, so the remaining end is supplied by the germline J gene. The genes are TRBV20-1 and TRBJ2-7; TRBD1 might be the D (6 bases). This CDR3 contains 14 residues. Deletions cut 5 bases from V and 2 bases from J, with 16 bases between. Germline V CDR1 and CDR2: DFQATT, SNEGSKA (reference sequence). The sequenced CDR3 bases are TGCAGTGCTGGAGGTCAGGGGTTCCCCTACGAG. Translation gives CSAGGQGFPYE. The whole CDR3 reads CSAGGQGFPYEQYF.

This clone was detected many times. The sequence runs out 3 residues before the end of the CDR3; the remainder is reconstructed from the germline J gene. The rearrangement joins TRBV6-4 to TRBJ2-2, with 10 bases that match TRBD1. CDR3 size: 15 residues. Germline CDR1 MRHNA, CDR2 SNTAGT. With 5 bases clipped from V and 3 bases from J, the junction kept 3 bases outside the gene matches. CDR3 protein: CASSPGTGDTGELFF. Incomplete CDR3 DNA: TGTGCCAGCAGTCCCGGGACAGGGGACACCGGGGAG.

This clone has at least ten counts. Coverage ceases 3 residues before the CDR3 finishes, and the germline J gene fills in the end. The chain combines TRBV29-1 with TRBJ2-3; 10 nucleotides agree with TRBD2. J was trimmed by 5 bases and V by 3 bases; bases with no gene match: 20. The CDR3 runs 19 residues. Germline CDR1 reads SQVTM; CDR2 reads ANQGSEA. The covered CDR3 bases are TGCAGCGTTGAGAAGGATAGGAGGGATATACTAGCGGGAAGAGATACG. This sequence encodes CSVEKDRRDILAGRDT. The entire CDR3 sequence reads CSVEKDRRDILAGRDTQYF.

This clone occurred many times. CDR3 DNA, as far as it was read: TGTGCCAGCAGTTCCTCCTTACAAGAGACC. Translated, it gives CASSSSLQET. The entire CDR3 is CASSSSLQETQYF. The chain employs TRBV28 and TRBJ2-5; D remains ambiguous. Read coverage stops 3 residues before the CDR3 terminus; the germline J gene supplies the remainder. V was trimmed by 4 bases and J by 2 bases, leaving 8 bases between them. This CDR3 contains 13 residues. CDR1 and CDR2 from the germline V gene are MDHEN and SYDVKM.

This clone occurred many times. CDR3 DNA (partial): TGCAGTGCATACCGGGACAACTCCTACGAG. Translation gives CSAYRDNSYE. The full-length CDR3 reads as CSAYRDNSYEQYF. V and J are TRBV20-1 and TRBJ2-7; perhaps TRBD1 as D (6 bases). The read terminates 3 residues before the CDR3 end, so the remaining end is supplied by the germline J gene. The CDR3 runs 13 residues. Germline-derived CDR1 and CDR2 are DFQATT and SNEGSKA (reference sequence). Deletions cut 6 bases from V and 0 bases from J, with 12 bases between.

This clone was detected ten times or more. The CDR3 extends 3 residues past the end of the read, so its final part is completed from the germline J gene. The gene calls are TRBV20-1 and TRBJ1-2, with a tentative D call TRBD1 (6 bases). The V end lost 2 bases, the J end lost 2 bases, and 15 bases lay between the germline ends. Germline V gene data show CDR1 as DFQATT and CDR2 as SNEGSKA (reference sequence). This CDR3 spans 15 amino acids. The CDR3 loop is CSARQSRTENYGYTF. The covered CDR3 bases are TGCAGTGCTAGACAATCAAGGACAGAGAACTATGGC.

In its sample, this clone was seen many times. The junction departs from germline at one end; a sequencing error may be responsible. The DNA ends 3 residues before the CDR3 does, and the rest of the CDR3 is filled in from the germline J gene. This chain joins TRBV4-2 and TRBJ1-6, with 9 bases aligning to TRBD1. This CDR3 has 16 residues. The V gene's germline CDR1 is LGHNA and CDR2 YNFKEQ. CDR3 region: CASSQDSGTGNSPLHF. The DNA read from the CDR3 is TGCGCCAGCAGCCAAGATTCCGGGACAGGGAATTCACCC.

This clone occurred a few times. The CDR3 is cut off 3 residues early in the read; its end comes from the germline J gene. The rearrangement joins TRBV7-6 to TRBJ2-7; D call uncertain. CDR3 length: 13 amino acids. Germline CDR1 reads SGHVS; CDR2 reads FNYEAQ. Trimming removed 5 bases at V and 5 bases at J, with 13 bases between. CDR3 sequence: CASSGPPRNEQYF. The sequenced CDR3 bases are TGTGCCAGCAGCGGCCCCCCGCGGAACGAG. Full variable domain (outside the CDR3, taken from reference TRBV7-6 and TRBJ2-7): GAGVSQSPRYKVTKRGQDVALRCDPISGHVSLYWYRQALGQGPEFLTYFNYEAQQDKSGLPNDRFSAERPEGSISTLTIQRTEQRDSAMYRCASSGPPRNEQYFGPGTRLTVT.

In its sample, this clone was seen many times. The read halts 3 residues ahead of the CDR3 end, with the missing end drawn from the germline J gene. The J gene is TRBJ1-2, the V gene TRBV30; a weak D match, TRBD1 (5 bases). Germline V gene sequence: CDR1 GTSNPN, CDR2 SVGIG (reference sequence). Trimming pared 3 bases from V and 2 bases from J, leaving 19 bases between. The CDR3 has 16 amino acids. CDR3 protein: CAWSEGYQGVNYGYTF. The sequenced CDR3 bases are TGTGCCTGGAGCGAAGGTTACCAGGGAGTAAACTATGGC.

This clone was picked up many times. Coverage ceases 3 residues before the CDR3 finishes, and the germline J gene fills in the end. The chain links TRBV20-1 to TRBJ2-1, with 7 bases aligning to TRBD2. There are 15 residues in the CDR3. From germline, CDR1 is DFQATT and CDR2 SNEGSKA (reference sequence). V lost 6 bases, J lost 5 bases, and 13 bases stayed unmatched. CDR3 DNA, as far as it was read: TGCAGTGCGAACCTGCCTAGCGGTCCCCACAATGAG. This codes for CSANLPSGPHNE. The CDR3 reads in full as CSANLPSGPHNEQFF.

This clone was observed at least ten times. Coverage ceases 3 residues before the CDR3 finishes, and the germline J gene fills in the end. The chain combines TRBV20-1 with TRBJ1-5, with D perhaps TRBD1 (6 bases). CDR3 length equals 15 residues. Trimming shortened V by 0 bases and J by 2 bases, and 11 bases separated the two germline ends. The germline V gene encodes CDR1 DFQATT and CDR2 SNEGSKA (reference sequence). CDR3 DNA (partial): TGCAGTGCTAGAGATAGCTCAGGGGGCAATCAGCCC. The encoded protein is CSARDSSGGNQP. The whole CDR3 protein is CSARDSSGGNQPQHF.